This T cell receptor (beta chain) was obtained from a study of CD8 T cells in ankylosing spondylitis. The V end lost 3 bases, the J end lost 3 bases, and 14 bases lay between the germline ends. There are 14 residues in the CDR3. Per the germline V gene, CDR1 is SQVTM and CDR2 is ANQGSEA. TCRdb re-called the 5' RACE reads with MiXCR, one entry per CDR3 protein. In the table there are approximately 250,000 distinct CDR3 sequences, 20% to 30% of which are singletons. There are a few counts of this clonotype. This clonotype originated in a male donor with ankylosing spondylitis or in good health (not recorded which). This chain links TRBV29-1 with TRBJ1-2; D is ambiguous. Sequenced sample: blood, either unsorted or a sorted T cell fraction (not recorded which). This CDR3 is CSVDVLGRDYGYTF. Written as DNA, the CDR3 is TGCAGCGTTGATGTGTTGGGGAGAGACTATGGCTACACCTTC.